This T cell receptor (beta chain) was observed in a study of blood T cell repertoires in COVID-19. Overall study context: The samples span acute and convalescent COVID-19 from the United States, Italy and Spain.

The protocol was immunoSEQ multiplex PCR, while the TCRdb copy is restricted to in-frame clones and leaves out a portion. The table includes about 170,000 clones, 80% to 90% detected once. Input material: peripheral blood. The receptor's source is a woman aged 55-70 years with COVID-19, enrolled during active disease.

The CDR3 DNA reads TGTGCCAGCAGCGGACAGGAAATCGACTACGAGCAGTACTTC. Encoded protein: CASSGQEIDYEQYF. This chain connects TRBV4-2 to TRBJ2-7; 7 bases align to TRBD1. The V and J ends lost 5 bases and 3 bases, in that order; junction bases with no gene match: 7. The CDR3 is 14 residues long. The germline V gene has CDR1 LGHNA and CDR2 YNFKEQ.